These 5 T cell receptor beta chains share one sample of origin, sequenced in a study of T cells expressing NK-cell markers. TCRdb re-called the 5' RACE reads, yielding one record per CDR3 amino acid sequence without DNA. The sample yields more than 400,000 distinct CDR3 sequences, of which the top ten take up more than 7%. Sequenced sample: blood T cells: a sorted CD56 or NKG2C T cell subset, CD4+ or CD8+ T cells, or bulk PBMC T cells (not recorded which). Receptors originate from a woman aged 18 to 75 in good health.

The V and J genes are TRBV12-3 or TRBV12-4 and TRBJ1-2; TCRdb outputs TRBD1, but without DNA this stays unchecked. The CDR3 loop spans 14 amino acids. CDR3 region: CASSLDRGTYGYTF.

This chain links TRBV20-1 with TRBJ2-3; checking the TCRdb D call of TRBD2 is not possible without DNA. CDR1 is DFQATT and CDR2 is SNEGSKA in the germline V gene (reference sequence). This CDR3 spans 15 amino acids. The CDR3 loop is CSASNWPSSTDTQYF.

The V call is TRBV5-6, the J call TRBJ2-1; TCRdb returns TRBD2, unconfirmable since there is no DNA. The length of the CDR3 is 17 residues. Germline V gene sequence: CDR1 SGHDT, CDR2 YYEEEE. The CDR3 reads CASSSWPGLAGVNEQFF.

The rearrangement uses TRBV6-1 and TRBJ1-1; TCRdb designates TRBD1, a call that cannot be tested without DNA. The V gene's germline CDR1 is MNHNS and CDR2 SASEGT. The CDR3 contains 13 residues. The CDR3: CASTGQGNTEAFF.

The chain recombines TRBV6-4 with TRBJ2-2. The CDR3 spans 14 residues. Germline V gene data show CDR1 as MRHNA and CDR2 as SNTAGT. The CDR3 sequence is CASSDSAGTGELFF.